This T cell receptor beta chain emerged from a study of T-cell memory formation after mild COVID-19 (dated by TCRdb to the early 2020s). The study in broad terms: Most TCR sequence clusters were specific to one of the two donors. Two young, previously healthy adult volunteers made up the cohort, one male and one female. T-cell clones expanding and contracting after mild COVID-19 in a couple of donors were tracked by longitudinal TCRalpha and TCRbeta repertoire sequencing.

Sequencing took place on an Illumina NovaSeq 6000. cDNA libraries for TCRalpha and TCRbeta were prepared by 5'RACE using constant-segment primers, with sample barcodes and unique molecular identifiers added. Trizol reagent was used to extract RNA from every sample. Library amplification was performed in two PCR steps, and a second sample barcode and Illumina TruSeq adapters were introduced in the second step. Sequencing of the libraries was done on an Illumina NovaSeq, producing 2 x 150 bp paired-end reads. The original pipeline was this. The reads were demultiplexed and collapsed into UMI-guided consensus sequences using migec v1.2.7. Using mixcr v2.1.11, UMI consensuses were aligned to TRA and TRB V and J templates and then assembled into clonotypes. Expanded or contracted clonotypes were those called significant by both edgeR and NoisET, with noise models trained on biological replicates. For edgeR calls, the thresholds were a false discovery rate-adjusted p below 0.01 and a log2 fold-change of 1. As an exploratory analysis of dynamics, max-normalized trajectories of the 1000 most abundant clonotypes were examined with PCA combined with hierarchical clustering. Separately sequenced CD4+ and CD8+ repertoires were used to assign a CD4 or CD8 phenotype to each responding clone. Through fastp at Q25 and MiXCR, TCRdb rebuilt clones from the public reads, retaining in-frame beta chains. Here each entry gathers all rows of one CDR3 protein and keeps the most common genes and DNA. The authors' filters were not applied to this entry. The sample records about 210,000 distinct CDR3 sequences, roughly 10% of which are singletons. The top ten hold approximately 2.8% of the sample.

PBMCs were isolated by Ficoll-Paque density gradient centrifugation. Turning to this clonotype: No cognate antigen has been identified for it. No much larger clonotype is one base removed from it; base qualities were not supplied.

General conclusions and limits of the study: The study covered only a couple of mild cases, and larger cohorts including severe cases with pre-infection samples were considered necessary. Some responding clones were detected in pre-infection memory, which suggested that pre-existing cross-reactive memory T cells had joined the SARS-CoV-2 response. The second-wave clones that peaked on day 37 were not confirmed to be SARS-CoV-2 specific. From day 15 to 85, contracting clones showed balanced CD4/CD8 phenotypes, whereas a second wave of clones that expanded from day 15 to 37 leaned towards CD4+. Contracting CD4+ clones were found mainly in CM and EM memory subsets, while CD8+ clones were enriched in EMRA.

From the cysteine through the phenylalanine, the CDR3 covers 13 amino acids. Kept here is only the CDR3 DNA, which spans 39 bases and is read in frame from base 1. Germline trimming: 8 bases from V, 6 bases from J; junction bases outside gene matches: 3. Taken from the germline V gene, the CDR1 and CDR2 loops are MNHEY and SVGEGT. The V and J genes are TRBV6-2 or TRBV6-3 and TRBJ2-1; TRBD2 lines up with 11 middle nucleotides. The receptor's source is a man younger than 30 who had mild COVID-19 (a few samples of this study predate the infection). The sample titles of this study are shuffled in the database, so cell type and time point are left out; the donor was told from shared clones. Source material: PBMCs or a T cell subset sorted from them (not recorded which). The nucleotide sequence reads TGTGCCAGCGTGACTAGCGGGACCAATGAGCAGTTCTTC. The resulting protein is CASVTSGTNEQFF.